The clone carrying this T cell receptor beta chain was recorded at least ten times. The sample belongs to a study of read filtering for tumor transcriptome and immune sequencing. At the level of the study: RNA-seq yielded only roughly 75 to 1,400 TCR reads, IR-seq about 4 to 10.27 million.

The V end was cut by 5 bases, the J end by 4 bases, with 16 bases between. Germline V gene lookup returns CDR1 DFQATT and CDR2 SNEGSKA (reference sequence). The CDR3 runs 14 residues. Every patient had bone marrow sampled while the disease was active. This library used 300 to 450 ng RNA and molecular barcoded adaptors spanning alpha/delta and beta/gamma chains. Each CDR3 protein gets one entry after TCRdb re-called the reads with MiXCR. The sample includes about 40,000 distinct CDR3 sequences, roughly 15% of them seen just once. Sequenced material: a population of CD138-negative cells sorted from bone marrow. The TCR sequence derives from a donor at least 40 years old with multiple myeloma. The rearrangement links TRBV20-1 to TRBJ2-3; D is perhaps TRBD1 (6 bases). CDR3 nucleotides: TGCAGTGCTCCCCCGGACAGAGGCGCAGATACGCAGTATTTT. Its translation is CSAPPDRGADTQYF.